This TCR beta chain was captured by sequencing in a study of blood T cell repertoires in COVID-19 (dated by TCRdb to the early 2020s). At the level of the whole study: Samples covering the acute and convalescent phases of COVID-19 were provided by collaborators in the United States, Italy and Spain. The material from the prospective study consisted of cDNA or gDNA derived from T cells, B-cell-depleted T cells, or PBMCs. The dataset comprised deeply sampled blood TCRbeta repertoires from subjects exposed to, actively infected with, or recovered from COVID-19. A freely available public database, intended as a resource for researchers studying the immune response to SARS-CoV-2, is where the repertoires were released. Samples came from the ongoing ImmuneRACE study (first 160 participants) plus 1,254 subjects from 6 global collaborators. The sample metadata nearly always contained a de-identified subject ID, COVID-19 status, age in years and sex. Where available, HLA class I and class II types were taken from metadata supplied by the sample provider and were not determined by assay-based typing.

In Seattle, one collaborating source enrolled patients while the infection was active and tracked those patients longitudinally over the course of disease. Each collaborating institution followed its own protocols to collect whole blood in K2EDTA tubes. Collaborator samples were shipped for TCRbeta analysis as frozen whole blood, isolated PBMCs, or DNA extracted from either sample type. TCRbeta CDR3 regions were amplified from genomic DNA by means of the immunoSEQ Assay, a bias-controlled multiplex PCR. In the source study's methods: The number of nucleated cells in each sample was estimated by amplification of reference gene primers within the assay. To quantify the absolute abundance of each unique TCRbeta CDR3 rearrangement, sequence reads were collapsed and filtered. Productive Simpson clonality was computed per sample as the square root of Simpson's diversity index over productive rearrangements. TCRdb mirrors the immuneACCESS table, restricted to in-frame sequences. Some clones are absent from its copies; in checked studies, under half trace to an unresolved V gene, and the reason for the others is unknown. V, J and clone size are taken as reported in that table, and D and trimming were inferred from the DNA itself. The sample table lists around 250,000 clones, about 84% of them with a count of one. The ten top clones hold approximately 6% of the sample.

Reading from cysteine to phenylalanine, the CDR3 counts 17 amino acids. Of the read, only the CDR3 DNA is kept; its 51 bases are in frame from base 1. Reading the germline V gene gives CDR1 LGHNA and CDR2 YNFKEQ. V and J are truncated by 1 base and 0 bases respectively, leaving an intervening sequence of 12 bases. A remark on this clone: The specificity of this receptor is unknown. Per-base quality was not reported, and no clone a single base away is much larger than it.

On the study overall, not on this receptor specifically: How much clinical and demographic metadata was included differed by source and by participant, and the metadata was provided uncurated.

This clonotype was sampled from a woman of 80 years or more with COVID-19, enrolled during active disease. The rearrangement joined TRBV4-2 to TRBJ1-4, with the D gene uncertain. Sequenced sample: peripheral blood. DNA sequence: TGTGCCAGCAGCCAAGTACCCCTATATGCAACTAATGAAAAACTGTTTTTT. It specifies CASSQVPLYATNEKLFF.